Detailed here is one T cell receptor (beta chain). The target antigen is unknown. Regions amplified from RNA transcripts were the TCR beta CDR3 regions. When the TCR CDR3 underwent first-round RT-PCR, the HTBI primer set was used. TCRdb re-called the multiplex PCR reads through MiXCR, storing one row per CDR3 protein. The table has hundreds of thousands of distinct CDR3 sequences, roughly 14% seen once; the top ten hold under 15%. This specimen belongs to a study of T cells in Graves' hyperthyroidism and ophthalmopathy. Study as a whole: Peripheral blood draws took place at initial diagnosis, ahead of any treatment.

The CDR3 has 14 amino acids. V shed 6 bases and J 2 bases; nucleotides not matched to a gene: 4. Germline V lookup: CDR1 SGHAT, CDR2 FQNNGV. Overall study results and limits: Most clonotypes expanded in the thyroid (above 0.001) were also present in blood.

J is TRBJ2-3 and V is TRBV11-2; 8 nucleotides agree with TRBD1. The clonotype was recovered from a woman between 45 and 60 years old with Graves' ophthalmopathy. The sample comprised blood. CDR3 coding DNA: TGTGCCAGCAGGAGGACAGGGAACACAGATACGCAGTATTTT. Translating gives CASRRTGNTDTQYF.